This T cell receptor beta chain was captured in a study of cytomegalovirus exposure and HLA in healthy donors. General observations from the study: High sensitivity and specificity were reportedly achieved when the classifier diagnosed cytomegalovirus status. The study labeled more than 150 TCR beta chains cytomegalovirus-associated.

This CDR3 spans 15 amino acids. Germline V gene sequence: CDR1 MDHEN, CDR2 SYDVKM. The V and J ends lost 2 bases and 8 bases, in that order; junction bases with no gene match: 6. The repertoire was sequenced with immunoSEQ multiplex PCR; TCRdb's copy has only in-frame clones and lacks some. The sample includes 200,000 to 250,000 clones, around 87% of them seen just once. About this clone: Its matching antigen is unknown.

Among the 110 or so subjects of the validation cohort, separate from the roughly 670-subject first cohort, were the donors. Input material: PBMCs. This clonotype originated in a man aged 18-30 years in good health and CMV-seronegative. The genes are TRBV28 and TRBJ2-4; 10 bases are shared with TRBD1. The CDR3: CASSLSGTGADIQYF. In nucleotides, the CDR3 is TGTGCCAGCAGTTTAAGCGGGACAGGGGCCGACATTCAGTACTTC.